The 12 T cell receptor beta chains below all came from one sample that was sequenced in a study of cytomegalovirus exposure and HLA in healthy donors. PCR employed 60 Vbeta and 13 Jbeta primers. TCRdb's copy holds only in-frame clones and misses some; the assay was immunoSEQ multiplex PCR. The table records 150,000 to 250,000 clones, 82% of them present only once. The sample taken for sequencing was PBMCs. All receptors derive from a boy between 2 and 10 years old in good health and CMV-seronegative.

The chain recombines TRBV5-4 with TRBJ2-7; possible D gene TRBD2, 5 bases. There are 14 residues in the CDR3. Trimming pared 2 bases from V and 3 bases from J, leaving 12 bases between. Germline CDR1 reads SGHNT; CDR2 reads YYREEE (reference sequence). The CDR3 DNA is TGTGCCAGCAGCTTCCCCGGGGATCGCTACGAGCAGTACTTC. Translating it yields CASSFPGDRYEQYF.

The CDR3 DNA sequence: TGCAGTGCTAGGGCAGACTACGAGCAGTACTTC. It translates to CSARADYEQYF. The chain couples TRBV20-1 to TRBJ2-7; D is uncertain. Per the germline V gene, CDR1 is DFQATT and CDR2 is SNEGSKA (reference sequence). This CDR3 has 11 amino acids. With 3 bases removed from V and 3 bases from J, the gap between germline ends came to 6 bases.

CDR3 amino acids: CASSQAGGARRTEAFF. The DNA for the CDR3 is TGCGCCAGCAGCCAAGCAGGGGGCGCCCGACGGACTGAAGCTTTCTTT. The V and J genes are TRBV4-1 and TRBJ1-1, with 8 nucleotides matching TRBD1. V shed 1 base, J shed 5 bases, and the junction held 9 bases outside the gene matches. The CDR3 has 16 residues. From germline, CDR1 is MGHRA and CDR2 YSYEKL.

This rearrangement joins TRBV4-1 to TRBJ2-5, with 8 bases identical to TRBD2. Trimming took 2 bases from V and 1 from J; bases not matched to a gene: 9. This CDR3 is built from 17 residues. Germline assignment: CDR1 MGHRA and CDR2 YSYEKL. The CDR3: CASSQLIGGATQETQYF. In DNA form, the CDR3 reads TGCGCCAGCAGCCAACTCATCGGGGGGGCTACCCAAGAGACCCAGTACTTC.

The chain links TRBV5-1 to TRBJ2-7; TRBD1 matches at 7 bases. This CDR3 has 13 amino acids. V was clipped by 0 bases and J by 6 bases; unmatched bases: 3. CDR1 SGHRS and CDR2 YFSETQ come from the germline V gene. CDR3: CASSLDRGREQYF. The CDR3 region has the DNA TGCGCCAGCAGCTTGGATAGGGGGCGCGAGCAGTACTTC.

This clone was seen a handful of times. The gene calls are TRBV7-8 and TRBJ1-4, with D unresolved. Germline lookup yields CDR1 SGHVS and CDR2 FQNEAQ. The CDR3 runs 13 residues. V was clipped by 3 bases and J by 4 bases, with 6 bases between them. The CDR3 loop reads CASSFSRNEKLFF. Here the CDR3 DNA reads TGTGCCAGCAGCTTCTCCCGTAATGAAAAACTGTTTTTT.

V is TRBV18 and J is TRBJ2-3; 7 bases map to TRBD2. CDR1 and CDR2 (germline): KGHSH, LQKENI. V dropped 4 bases and J dropped 6; count of bases not matched to a gene: 1. The CDR3 length is 12 residues. The CDR3 DNA is TGTGCCAGCTCACGACTAGCCGATACGCAGTATTTT. This translates into CASSRLADTQYF.

CDR3 region: CASSRQGNSNQPQHF. The CDR3 DNA is TGTGCCAGCAGTAGACAGGGGAATAGCAATCAGCCCCAGCATTTT. V and J are TRBV27 and TRBJ1-5; 8 positions agree with TRBD1. J gave up 0 bases and V 5 bases, and 3 bases lay outside the gene matches. Germline assignment: CDR1 MNHEY and CDR2 SMNVEV (reference sequence). The CDR3 runs to 15 residues.

CDR3 DNA: TGTGCCAGCAGCATTGAGGGGGCGGCAGATACGCAGTATTTT. The encoded protein is CASSIEGAADTQYF. This sequence joins TRBV7-9 and TRBJ2-3, with TRBD1 matching 7 bases. The CDR3 loop spans 14 amino acids. V lost 5 bases to trimming and J lost 4 bases; unmatched junction nucleotides: 6. Germline CDR1 reads SEHNR; CDR2 reads FQNEAQ (reference sequence).

J is TRBJ1-1 and V is TRBV5-4; D may be TRBD1 (5 bases). Germline CDR1 reads SGHNT; CDR2 reads YYREEE (reference sequence). The CDR3 consists of 14 residues. The V gene lost 4 bases and the J gene lost 0 bases, with 10 bases spanning the gap. CDR3: CASSPTGMNTEAFF. CDR3 nucleotides: TGTGCCAGCAGCCCCACAGGAATGAACACTGAAGCTTTCTTT.

The CDR3 protein is CASSGGGSPSYEQYF. The CDR3 nucleotides read TGTGCCAGCAGCGGCGGGGGGAGCCCCTCCTACGAGCAGTACTTC. V usage is TRBV28 and J usage is TRBJ2-7; 8 bases match TRBD2. Germline V gives CDR1 MDHEN, CDR2 SYDVKM. The CDR3 totals 15 residues. Trimming cost V 6 bases and J 0 bases; bases outside gene matches: 7.

The genes are TRBV9 and TRBJ2-2, with TRBD1 identical over 11 bases. This CDR3 has 16 amino acids. The V gene's germline CDR1 is SGDLS and CDR2 YYNGEE. J was trimmed by 5 bases and V by 2 bases; bases with no gene match: 5. CDR3 loop: CASSVAGTGGTGELFF. The CDR3 DNA follows: TGTGCCAGCAGCGTCGCTGGGACAGGGGGAACCGGGGAGCTGTTTTTT.